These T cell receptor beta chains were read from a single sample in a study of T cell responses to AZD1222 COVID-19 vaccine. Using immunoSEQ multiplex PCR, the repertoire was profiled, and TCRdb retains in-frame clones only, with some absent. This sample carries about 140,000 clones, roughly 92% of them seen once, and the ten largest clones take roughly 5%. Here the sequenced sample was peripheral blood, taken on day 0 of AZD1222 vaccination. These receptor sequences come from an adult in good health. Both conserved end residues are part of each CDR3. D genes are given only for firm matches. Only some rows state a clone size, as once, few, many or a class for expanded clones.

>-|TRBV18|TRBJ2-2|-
CASSPNTGELFF
TGTGCCAGCTCACCCAACACCGGGGAGCTGTTTTTT
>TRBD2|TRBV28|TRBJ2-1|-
CASASGGGANEQFF
TGTGCCAGCGCTTCGGGCGGGGGGGCAAATGAGCAGTTCTTC
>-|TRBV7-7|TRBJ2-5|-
CASSRLTGIQETQYF
TGTGCTAGCAGCCGACTGACAGGAATCCAAGAGACCCAGTACTTC
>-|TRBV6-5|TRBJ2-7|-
CASSYPPGQGPYEQYF
TGTGCCAGCAGTTACCCACCGGGTCAGGGTCCCTACGAGCAGTACTTC
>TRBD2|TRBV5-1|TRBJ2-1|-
CASSSTTSGPYNEQFF
TGCGCCAGCAGCTCGACTACTAGCGGGCCCTACAATGAGCAGTTCTTC
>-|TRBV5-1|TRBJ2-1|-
CASSLTATAGRTYNEQFF
TGCGCCAGCAGCTTGACGGCGACCGCCGGGAGAACCTACAATGAGCAGTTCTTC
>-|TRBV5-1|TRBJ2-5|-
CASSFGPGGVQETQYF
TGCGCCAGCAGCTTCGGACCCGGGGGAGTCCAAGAGACCCAGTACTTC
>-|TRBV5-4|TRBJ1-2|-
CASSLGVTGFSYGYTF
TGTGCCAGCAGCTTGGGAGTTACAGGGTTCAGCTATGGCTACACCTTC
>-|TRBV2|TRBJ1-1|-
CASRPMGGRGTEAFF
TGTGCCAGCAGGCCAATGGGGGGGCGCGGCACTGAAGCTTTCTTT
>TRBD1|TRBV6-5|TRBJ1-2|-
CASSNPDRGGYTF
TGTGCCAGCAGTAACCCTGACAGGGGAGGCTACACCTTC
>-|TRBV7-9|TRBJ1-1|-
CASSVDGMNTEAFF
TGTGCCAGCAGCGTGGACGGTATGAACACTGAAGCTTTCTTT
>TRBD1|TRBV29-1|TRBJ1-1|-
CSVESTGNMNTEAFF
TGCAGCGTTGAGTCGACAGGGAACATGAACACTGAAGCTTTCTTT
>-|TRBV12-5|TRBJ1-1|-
CASGLGATKAFF
TGTGCTAGTGGTTTGGGGGCAACTAAAGCTTTCTTT
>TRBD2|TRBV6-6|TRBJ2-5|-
CASSPTSGAAGETQYF
TGTGCCAGCAGCCCGACTAGCGGGGCGGCTGGAGAGACCCAGTACTTC
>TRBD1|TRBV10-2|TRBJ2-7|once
CASSEGGTGSSYEQYF
TGCGCCAGCAGCGAGGGTGGGACAGGGTCATCTTACGAGCAGTACTTC
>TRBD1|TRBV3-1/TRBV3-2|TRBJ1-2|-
CASSHRGTGGNYGYTF
TGTGCCAGCAGCCACCGCGGGACAGGGGGTAACTATGGCTACACCTTC
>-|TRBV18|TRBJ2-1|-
CASSPDLITRPGQFF
TGTGCCAGCTCACCCGACCTAATCACACGACCAGGGCAGTTCTTC
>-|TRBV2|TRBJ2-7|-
CASGNEQYF
TGTGCCAGCGGGAACGAGCAGTACTTC
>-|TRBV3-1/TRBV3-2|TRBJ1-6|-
CASSPFQGNSPLHF
TGTGCCAGCAGCCCGTTTCAGGGAAATTCACCCCTCCACTTT
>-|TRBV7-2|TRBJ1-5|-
CASSFVDWQPQHF
TGTGCCAGCAGCTTTGTGGACTGGCAGCCCCAGCATTTT
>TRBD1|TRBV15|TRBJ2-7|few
CATSRARTGEYEQYF
TGTGCCACCAGCCGAGCTAGGACAGGGGAATACGAGCAGTACTTC
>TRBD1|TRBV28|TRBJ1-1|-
CASSAGDSEAFF
TGTGCCAGCAGTGCCGGGGACAGTGAAGCTTTCTTT
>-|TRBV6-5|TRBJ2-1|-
CASSYVGIASENEQFF
TGTGCCAGCAGTTACGTTGGGATAGCATCGGAAAATGAGCAGTTCTTC
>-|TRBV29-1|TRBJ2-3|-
CSARQAGAPGNTQYF
TGCAGCGCCAGACAAGCCGGGGCCCCCGGAAATACGCAGTATTTT
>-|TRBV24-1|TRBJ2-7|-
CATSEGSSDEQYF
TGTGCCACCAGTGAAGGTAGTAGTGACGAGCAGTACTTC
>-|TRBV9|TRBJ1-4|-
CASSPLGGLATNEKLFF
TGTGCCAGCAGCCCCCTAGGTGGTCTGGCAACTAATGAAAAACTGTTTTTT
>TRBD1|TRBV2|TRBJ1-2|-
CASSQTIGGLGGYTF
TGTGCCAGCAGCCAAACAATAGGGGGCCTGGGCGGCTACACCTTC
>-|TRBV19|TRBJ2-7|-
CASSPTPLLGTGFKRGPSYEQYF
TGTGCCAGTAGCCCAACTCCGTTGTTAGGGACAGGGTTCAAGCGGGGGCCCTCCTACGAGCAGTACTTC
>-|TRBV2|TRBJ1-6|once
CASSRGNLYNSPLHF
TGTGCCAGCAGTCGAGGGAACTTATATAATTCACCCCTCCACTTT
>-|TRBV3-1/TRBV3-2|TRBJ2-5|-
CASSQVYSDEETQYF
TGTGCCAGCAGCCAAGTATATTCGGACGAAGAGACCCAGTACTTC
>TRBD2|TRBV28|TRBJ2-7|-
CASSRRQSGVTGEQYF
TGTGCCAGCAGTCGCCGACAGAGCGGGGTCACGGGGGAGCAGTACTTC
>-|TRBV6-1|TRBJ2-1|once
CASSDRRTGKDEQFF
TGTGCCAGCAGTGATCGACGGACGGGGAAGGATGAGCAGTTCTTC
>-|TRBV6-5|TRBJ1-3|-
CASKVLSTGNTIYF
TGTGCCAGCAAGGTCTTATCGACTGGAAACACCATATATTTT
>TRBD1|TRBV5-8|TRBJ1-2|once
CASVPSGTGGYGYTF
TGTGCCAGCGTACCGTCCGGGACAGGGGGCTATGGCTACACCTTC
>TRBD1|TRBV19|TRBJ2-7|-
CASTPGTGGSYEQYF
TGTGCCAGTACCCCCGGGACAGGGGGCTCCTACGAGCAGTACTTC
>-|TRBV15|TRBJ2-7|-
CATSRDAGSSEQYF
TGTGCCACCAGCAGAGATGCAGGGTCCAGCGAGCAGTACTTC
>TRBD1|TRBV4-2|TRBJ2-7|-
CASSHLFRGQFYEQYF
TGTGCCAGCAGCCACCTGTTCAGGGGGCAATTCTACGAGCAGTACTTC
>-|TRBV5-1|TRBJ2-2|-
CASSPPLSTGELFF
TGCGCCAGCAGCCCCCCTTTATCGACCGGGGAGCTGTTTTTT
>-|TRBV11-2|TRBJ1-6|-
CASSLGDSPLHF
TGTGCCAGCAGCTTAGGGGATTCACCCCTCCACTTT
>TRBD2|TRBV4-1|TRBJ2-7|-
CASSQPSGYEQYF
TGCGCCAGCAGCCAACCTAGCGGCTACGAGCAGTACTTC
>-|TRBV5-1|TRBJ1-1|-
CASSSTGPFDTEAFF
TGCGCCAGCAGCTCCACTGGCCCGTTTGACACTGAAGCTTTCTTT
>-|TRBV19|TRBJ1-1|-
CASSISANTEAFF
TGTGCCAGTAGTATTTCGGCGAACACTGAAGCTTTCTTT
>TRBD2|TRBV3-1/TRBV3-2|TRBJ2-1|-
CASRSGGVSNEQFF
TGTGCCAGCAGAAGCGGGGGGGTATCAAATGAGCAGTTCTTC
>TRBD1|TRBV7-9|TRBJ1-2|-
CASSWGQGEANYGYTF
TGTGCCAGCAGCTGGGGACAGGGGGAAGCTAACTATGGCTACACCTTC
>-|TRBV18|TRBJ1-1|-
CASSRDRNTEAFF
TGTGCCAGCTCCCGAGACAGGAACACTGAAGCTTTCTTT
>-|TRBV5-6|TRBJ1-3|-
CASSFREFFSGNTIYF
TGTGCCAGCAGCTTCAGGGAGTTTTTCTCTGGAAACACCATATATTTT
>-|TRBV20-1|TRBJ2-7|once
CSATALYEQYF
TGCAGTGCGACGGCACTCTACGAGCAGTACTTC
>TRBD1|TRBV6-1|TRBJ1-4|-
CASRKTGGNEKLFF
TGTGCCAGCAGAAAAACAGGGGGTAATGAAAAACTGTTTTTT